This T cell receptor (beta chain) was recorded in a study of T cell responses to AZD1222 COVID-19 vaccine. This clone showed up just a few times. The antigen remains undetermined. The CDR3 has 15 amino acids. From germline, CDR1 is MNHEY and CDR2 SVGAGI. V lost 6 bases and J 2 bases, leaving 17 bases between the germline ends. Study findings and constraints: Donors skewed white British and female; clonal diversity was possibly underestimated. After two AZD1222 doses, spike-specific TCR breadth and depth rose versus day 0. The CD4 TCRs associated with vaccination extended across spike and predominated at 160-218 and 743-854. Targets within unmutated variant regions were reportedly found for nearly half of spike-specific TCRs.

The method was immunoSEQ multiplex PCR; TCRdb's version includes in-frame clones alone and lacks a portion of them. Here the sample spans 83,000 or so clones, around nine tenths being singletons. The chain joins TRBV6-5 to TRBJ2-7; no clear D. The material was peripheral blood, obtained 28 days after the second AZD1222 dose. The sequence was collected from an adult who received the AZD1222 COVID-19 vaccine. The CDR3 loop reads CASSAQYRAPYEQYF. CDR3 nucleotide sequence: TGTGCCAGCAGCGCTCAATACCGGGCCCCCTACGAGCAGTACTTC.